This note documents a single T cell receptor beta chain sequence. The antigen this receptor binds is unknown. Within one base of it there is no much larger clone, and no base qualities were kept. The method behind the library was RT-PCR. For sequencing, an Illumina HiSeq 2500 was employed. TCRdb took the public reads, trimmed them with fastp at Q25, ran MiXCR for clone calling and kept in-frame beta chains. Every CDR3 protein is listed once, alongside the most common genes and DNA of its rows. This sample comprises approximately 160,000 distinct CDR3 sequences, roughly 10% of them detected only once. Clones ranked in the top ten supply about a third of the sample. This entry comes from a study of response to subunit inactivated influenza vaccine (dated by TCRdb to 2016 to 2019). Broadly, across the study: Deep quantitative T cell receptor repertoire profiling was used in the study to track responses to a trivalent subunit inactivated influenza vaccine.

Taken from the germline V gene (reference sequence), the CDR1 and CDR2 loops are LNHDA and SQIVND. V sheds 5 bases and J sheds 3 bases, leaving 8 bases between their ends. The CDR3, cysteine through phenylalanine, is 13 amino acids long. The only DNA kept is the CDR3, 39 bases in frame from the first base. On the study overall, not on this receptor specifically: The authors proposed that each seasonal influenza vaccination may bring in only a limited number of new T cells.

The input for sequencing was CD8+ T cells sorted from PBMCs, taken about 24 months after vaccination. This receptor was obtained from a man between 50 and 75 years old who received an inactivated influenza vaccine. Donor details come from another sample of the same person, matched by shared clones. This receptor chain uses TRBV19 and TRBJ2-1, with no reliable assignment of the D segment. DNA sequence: TGTGCCAGTAGTGAAGAAAACTACAATGAGCAGTTCTTC. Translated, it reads CASSEENYNEQFF.